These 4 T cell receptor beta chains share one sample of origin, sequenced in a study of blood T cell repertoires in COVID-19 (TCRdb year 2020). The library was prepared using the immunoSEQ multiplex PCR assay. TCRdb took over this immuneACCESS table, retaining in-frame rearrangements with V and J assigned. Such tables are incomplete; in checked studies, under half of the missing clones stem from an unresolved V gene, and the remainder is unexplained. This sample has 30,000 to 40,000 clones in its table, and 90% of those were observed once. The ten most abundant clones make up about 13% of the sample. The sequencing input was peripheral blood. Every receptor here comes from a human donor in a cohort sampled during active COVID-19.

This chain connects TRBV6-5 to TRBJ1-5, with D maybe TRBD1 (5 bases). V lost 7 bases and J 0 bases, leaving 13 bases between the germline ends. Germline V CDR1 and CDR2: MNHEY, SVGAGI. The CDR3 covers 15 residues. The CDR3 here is CASTDAGFSNQPQHF. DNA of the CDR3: TGTGCCAGCACGGATGCAGGGTTTAGCAATCAGCCCCAGCATTTT.

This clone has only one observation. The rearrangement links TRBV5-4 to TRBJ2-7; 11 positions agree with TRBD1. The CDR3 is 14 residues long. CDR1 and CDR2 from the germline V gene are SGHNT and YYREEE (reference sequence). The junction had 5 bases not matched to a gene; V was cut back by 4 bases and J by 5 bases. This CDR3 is CASSTGQGADEQYF. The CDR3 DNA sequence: TGTGCCAGCAGCACAGGACAGGGGGCTGACGAGCAGTACTTC.

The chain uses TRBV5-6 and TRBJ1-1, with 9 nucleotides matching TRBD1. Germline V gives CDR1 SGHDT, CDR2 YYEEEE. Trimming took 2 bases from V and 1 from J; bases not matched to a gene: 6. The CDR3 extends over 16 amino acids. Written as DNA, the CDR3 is TGTGCCAGCAGCTTCGGGACAGGGTTATGGAACACTGAAGCTTTCTTT. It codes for CASSFGTGLWNTEAFF. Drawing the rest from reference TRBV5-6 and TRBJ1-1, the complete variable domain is DAGVTQSPTHLIKTRGQQVTLRCSPKSGHDTVSWYQQALGQGPQFIFQYYEEEERQRGNFPDRFSGHQFPNYSSELNVNALLLGDSALYLCASSFGTGLWNTEAFFGQGTRLTVV.

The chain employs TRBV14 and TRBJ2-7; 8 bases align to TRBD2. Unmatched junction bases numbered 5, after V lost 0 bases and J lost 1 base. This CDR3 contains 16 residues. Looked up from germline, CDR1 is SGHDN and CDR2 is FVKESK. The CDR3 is CASSQDGGVDSYEQYF. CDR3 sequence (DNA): TGTGCCAGCAGCCAAGACGGGGGGGTGGATTCCTACGAGCAGTACTTC.